This T cell receptor beta chain was observed in a study of cytomegalovirus exposure and HLA in healthy donors. Broader study findings: Highly shared variants forming one cluster were likely a sequencing artifact.

CDR1 SGDLS and CDR2 YYNGEE come from the germline V gene. Losses at the gene ends were 3 bases for V and 0 bases for J; bases not matched to a gene: 6. CDR3 length: 16 residues. A multiplex PCR was run with 60 Vbeta primers and 13 Jbeta primers. Measured with immunoSEQ multiplex PCR; TCRdb has only the in-frame clones, and not every one. The sample includes 200,000 to 250,000 clones, under 70% of them seen just once. Turning to this clone: Antigen specificity is unknown.

This chain links TRBV9 with TRBJ1-3; 7 bases fit TRBD1. The clonotype comes from a middle-aged man in good health and CMV-seropositive. The sequencing sample was made of PBMCs. CDR3: CASSAGQVGSGNTIYF. CDR3 sequence (DNA): TGTGCCAGCAGCGCTGGACAGGTCGGCTCTGGAAACACCATATATTTT.